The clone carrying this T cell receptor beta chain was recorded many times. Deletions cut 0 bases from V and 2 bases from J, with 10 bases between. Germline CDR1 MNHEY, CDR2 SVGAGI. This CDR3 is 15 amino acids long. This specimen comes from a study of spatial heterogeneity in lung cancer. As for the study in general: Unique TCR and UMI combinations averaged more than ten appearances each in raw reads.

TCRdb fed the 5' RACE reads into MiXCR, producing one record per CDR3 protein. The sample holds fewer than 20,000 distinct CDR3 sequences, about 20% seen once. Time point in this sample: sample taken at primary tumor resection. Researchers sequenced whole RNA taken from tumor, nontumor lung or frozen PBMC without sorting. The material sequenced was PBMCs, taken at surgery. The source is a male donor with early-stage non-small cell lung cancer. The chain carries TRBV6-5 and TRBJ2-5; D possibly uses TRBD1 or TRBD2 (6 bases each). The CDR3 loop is CASSYSGGGQETQYF. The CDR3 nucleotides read TGTGCCAGCAGTTACTCAGGGGGAGGTCAAGAGACCCAGTACTTC.